Following are 30 T cell receptor beta chains from one sample sequenced in a study of early T cells in non-severe SARS-CoV-2 infection. TCRdb used MiXCR to reprocess the 5' RACE reads, holding one entry per CDR3 protein. The repertoire holds over 85,000 distinct CDR3 sequences, roughly 17% seen once, with roughly 1.3% in the top ten. The sample comprised whole blood. These receptors originate from an adult who was a healthcare worker with PCR-confirmed SARS-CoV-2 infection or an uninfected control (not recorded which).

The chain employs TRBV27 and TRBJ2-1; D gene unclear. Germline V gives CDR1 MNHEY, CDR2 SMNVEV (reference sequence). The CDR3 runs to 13 residues. V lost 8 bases, J lost 0 bases, and 8 bases lay in between. CDR3 DNA sequence: TGTGCCAGCGGCTGGAGCTCCTACAATGAGCAGTTCTTC. Translation gives CASGWSSYNEQFF.

This clonotype was seen at least ten times. The rearrangement joins TRBV11-2 to TRBJ1-1, with D uncertain. From germline, CDR1 is SGHAT and CDR2 FQNNGV. This CDR3 is built from 15 residues. Trimming stripped 5 bases from V and 6 bases from J, with 19 bases between. CDR3 residues: CASSTLRRPGAEAFF. The CDR3 DNA is TGTGCCAGCAGCACATTGCGACGGCCCGGGGCTGAAGCTTTCTTT.

This chain links TRBV5-5 with TRBJ2-7; 12 nucleotides match TRBD2. CDR1 and CDR2 from the germline V gene are SGHKS and YYEKEE (reference sequence). V gave up 4 bases and J gave up 1 base; unmatched junction bases: 9. The CDR3 has 17 residues. Written as DNA, the CDR3 is TGTGCCAGCAGCCGGACTAGCGGGACCTCAAGTTCCTACGAGCAGTACTTC. It encodes CASSRTSGTSSSYEQYF.

There are many counts of this clonotype. This chain uses TRBV5-1 with TRBJ2-5, with TRBD1 as a possible D gene (6 bases). With 0 bases removed from V and 5 bases from J, the gap between germline ends came to 14 bases. The CDR3 has 15 amino acids. Germline V gene data show CDR1 as SGHRS and CDR2 as YFSETQ. CDR3 nucleotides: TGCGCCAGCAGCTTGGGTATGGGGGCTGCGGAGACCCAGTACTTC. It encodes CASSLGMGAAETQYF. Together with reference TRBV5-1 and TRBJ2-5, the CDR3 gives the full variable domain: KAGVTQTPRYLIKTRGQQVTLSCSPISGHRSVSWYQQTPGQGLQFLFEYFSETQRNKGNFPGRFSGRQFSNSRSEMNVSTLELGDSALYLCASSLGMGAAETQYFGPGTRLLVL.

The gene calls are TRBV20-1 and TRBJ2-7, with 14 bases lining up with TRBD2. This CDR3 region has 15 residues. Germline assignment: CDR1 DFQATT and CDR2 SNEGSKA (reference sequence). After removal of 7 bases from V and 7 bases from J, the junction contained 12 bases not matched to a gene. In DNA, the CDR3 is TGCAGTGTCTTGAGGGGGACTAGCGGGAGTGGTGAGCAGTACTTC. Its translation: CSVLRGTSGSGEQYF.

The chain carries TRBV2 and TRBJ1-6; D is undetermined. CDR3 length: 14 residues. The V end lost 6 bases, the J end lost 6 bases, and 12 bases lay between the germline ends. Per germline, CDR1 SNHLY and CDR2 FYNNEI. The CDR3 sequence: CASSRDPLNSPLHF. In nucleotides, the CDR3 is TGTGCCAGCAGCCGGGATCCACTTAATTCACCCCTCCACTTT.

The rearrangement links TRBV6-2 or TRBV6-3 to TRBJ1-1; D call uncertain. From germline, CDR1 is MNHEY and CDR2 SVGEGT. Between the trimmed V and J ends, which lost 6 bases and 10 bases, there was a span of 18 bases. The CDR3 length is 13 residues. The CDR3 DNA reads as TGTGCCAGCAGGAACTTCGATTCCAGTGGAGCTTTCTTT. This translates into CASRNFDSSGAFF.

This clonotype was counted ten times or more. This chain uses TRBV18 with TRBJ2-7, with D perhaps TRBD1 (6 bases). Germline loops: CDR1 KGHSH, CDR2 LQKENI. This CDR3 contains 14 residues. Deletions cut 2 bases from V and 0 bases from J, with 8 bases between. The CDR3 sequence is CASSPRDISYEQYF. The CDR3 coding sequence is TGTGCCAGCTCACCAAGGGACATCTCCTACGAGCAGTACTTC.

The V gene is TRBV7-6, the J gene TRBJ2-5; weak D call: TRBD1 (5 bases). The CDR3 loop spans 16 amino acids. Germline-derived CDR1 and CDR2 are SGHVS and FNYEAQ. Trimming took off 1 base at V and 0 bases at J, with 12 bases between the two ends. CDR3 protein: CASSLEAGSYQETQYF. The CDR3 DNA sequence: TGTGCCAGCAGCTTAGAGGCAGGGTCTTACCAAGAGACCCAGTACTTC.

This clonotype is labeled as medium-sized. The chain couples TRBV29-1 to TRBJ2-2, with D perhaps TRBD2 (6 bases). In germline, CDR1 is SQVTM, CDR2 ANQGSEA. V lost 4 bases, J lost 1 base, and 10 bases lay in between. CDR3 length: 14 residues. As DNA, the CDR3 is TGCAGCGTTGCAGGTAGCGGGAACACCGGGGAGCTGTTTTTT. It codes for CSVAGSGNTGELFF.

A few counts support this clonotype. The chain combines TRBV20-1 with TRBJ2-6; D unresolved. V gave up 5 bases and J gave up 0 bases, with 14 bases separating them. Germline V gives CDR1 DFQATT, CDR2 SNEGSKA (reference sequence). This CDR3 has 16 amino acids. This chain's CDR3 is CSAAPRLGSGANVLTF. In DNA form, the CDR3 reads TGCAGTGCTGCCCCCCGCTTGGGCTCTGGGGCCAACGTCCTGACTTTC.

The rearrangement links TRBV6-2 or TRBV6-3 to TRBJ2-3; possibly TRBD1 or TRBD2 for D (5 bases each). From germline, CDR1 is MNHEY and CDR2 SVGEGT. Trimming left V 6 bases short and J 2 bases short, with 15 bases between. This CDR3 region has 15 residues. Here the CDR3 DNA reads TGTGCCAGCAGGCCGGGGCGCCTAGCCACAGATACGCAGTATTTT. It specifies CASRPGRLATDTQYF.

In this sample, this clonotype turned up a few times. V gene TRBV6-2 or TRBV6-3 combines with J gene TRBJ2-1; 7 nucleotides align to TRBD1. Germline V gene data show CDR1 as MNHEY and CDR2 as SVGEGT. After removal of 2 bases from V and 3 bases from J, the junction contained 10 bases not matched to a gene. CDR3 length: 17 amino acids. The CDR3 region is CASSYDRLGQIYNEQFF. The CDR3 nucleotides read TGTGCCAGCAGTTACGATCGATTGGGACAGATCTACAATGAGCAGTTCTTC.

This clonotype was seen at least ten times. The genes are TRBV5-1 and TRBJ2-7; 9 bases fit TRBD2. The CDR3 consists of 14 residues. J was trimmed by 4 bases and V by 3 bases; bases with no gene match: 5. CDR1 SGHRS and CDR2 YFSETQ come from the germline V gene. CDR3 DNA: TGCGCCAGCAGCTCGCGGGGGGGAGATTACGAGCAGTACTTC. Amino acids: CASSSRGGDYEQYF. Complete variable domain (other parts from reference TRBV5-1 and TRBJ2-7): KAGVTQTPRYLIKTRGQQVTLSCSPISGHRSVSWYQQTPGQGLQFLFEYFSETQRNKGNFPGRFSGRQFSNSRSEMNVSTLELGDSALYLCASSSRGGDYEQYFGPGTRLTVT.

The chain couples TRBV6-2 or TRBV6-3 to TRBJ1-1, with a possible D match to TRBD1 (5 bases). The germline CDR1 and CDR2 sequences are MNHEY and SVGEGT. V was shortened by 4 bases and J by 1 base, with 19 bases between the two germline ends. The CDR3 sequence is 17 residues long. CDR3 region: CASSSIALRARNTEAFF. For the CDR3, the DNA is TGTGCCAGCAGTTCCATAGCCCTCAGGGCCCGGAACACTGAAGCTTTCTTT.

The chain joins TRBV27 to TRBJ2-7; no clear D gene. The germline V gene has CDR1 MNHEY and CDR2 SMNVEV (reference sequence). Trimming removed 3 bases from V and 3 bases from J, with 9 bases in between. The CDR3 has 13 residues. CDR3 in amino acids: CASSFSNSYEQYF. CDR3 sequence (DNA): TGTGCCAGCAGTTTCTCGAACAGCTACGAGCAGTACTTC.

The CDR3 region has the DNA TGTGCCAGCAGCGCCCGGACAGGGGCCGTCACTGAAGCTTTCTTT. This codes for CASSARTGAVTEAFF. The chain has TRBV11-2 and TRBJ1-1; 9 bases are a match to TRBD1. Germline V gene lookup returns CDR1 SGHAT and CDR2 FQNNGV. Unmatched junction bases numbered 8, after V lost 5 bases and J lost 4 bases. The CDR3 is 15 amino acids. The whole variable domain, filled in from reference TRBV11-2 and TRBJ1-1, reads EAGVAQSPRYKIIEKRQSVAFWCNPISGHATLYWYQQILGQGPKLLIQFQNNGVVDDSQLPKDRFSAERLKGVDSTLKIQPAKLEDSAVYLCASSARTGAVTEAFFGQGTRLTVV.

The chain links TRBV9 to TRBJ2-7; the D gene is possibly TRBD2 (6 bases). Deletions cut 2 bases from V and 2 bases from J, with 17 bases between. Germline V gives CDR1 SGDLS, CDR2 YYNGEE. There are 16 residues in the CDR3. The CDR3 bases are TGTGCCAGCAGCGTCAGTAGCGGAGCCTCCGCCTACGAGCAGTACTTC. It translates to CASSVSSGASAYEQYF.

V usage is TRBV28 and J usage is TRBJ1-4, with TRBD1 as a possible D gene (5 bases). Trimming left V 3 bases short and J 2 bases short, with 7 bases between. CDR3 length: 14 amino acids. Germline CDR1 reads MDHEN; CDR2 reads SYDVKM. CDR3 in DNA: TGTGCCAGCAGTTTGACAGATACTAATGAAAAACTGTTTTTT. It translates to CASSLTDTNEKLFF. Together with reference TRBV28 and TRBJ1-4, the CDR3 gives the full variable domain: DVKVTQSSRYLVKRTGEKVFLECVQDMDHENMFWYRQDPGLGLRLIYFSYDVKMKEKGDIPEGYSVSREKKERFSLILESASTNQTSMYLCASSLTDTNEKLFFGSGTQLSVL.

The chain combines TRBV11-2 with TRBJ2-5, with TRBD1 identical over 9 bases. V shed 4 bases, J shed 5 bases, and the junction held 11 bases outside the gene matches. The CDR3 contains 16 residues. The germline V gene encodes CDR1 SGHAT and CDR2 FQNNGV. In DNA, the CDR3 is TGTGCCAGCAGCTCAAGGGGTGGGACAGGGATTGAGACCCAGTACTTC. This gives the protein CASSSRGGTGIETQYF.

This rearrangement joins TRBV29-1 to TRBJ2-7; 9 nucleotides agree with TRBD1. Germline V CDR1 and CDR2: SQVTM, ANQGSEA. After removal of 3 bases from V and 4 bases from J, the junction contained 4 bases not matched to a gene. The CDR3 loop spans 13 amino acids. The CDR3 sequence is CSVEEGQGYEQYF. CDR3 sequence (DNA): TGCAGCGTTGAGGAGGGACAGGGATACGAGCAGTACTTC.

This clonotype was recorded a few times. The V gene is TRBV7-2, the J gene TRBJ1-6; D not resolved. Germline V gene data show CDR1 as SGHTA and CDR2 as FQGNSA. CDR3 length: 15 amino acids. The V end lost 8 bases, the J end lost 2 bases, and 13 bases lay between the germline ends. DNA for the CDR3: TGTGCCAGCCAGCTGCCGATTGCCTATAATTCACCCCTCCACTTT. Its protein product is CASQLPIAYNSPLHF.

The V call is TRBV24-1, the J call TRBJ2-3; D uncertain. Trimming stripped 5 bases from V and 3 bases from J, with 8 bases between. The length of the CDR3 is 13 residues. Germline loops: CDR1 KGHDR, CDR2 SFDVKD. The CDR3 loop reads CATSAGSTDTQYF. CDR3 DNA: TGTGCCACCAGTGCCGGGTCTACAGATACGCAGTATTTT.

The gene calls are TRBV5-8 and TRBJ2-3, with TRBD2 identical over 7 bases. The CDR3 has 14 residues. The V gene's germline CDR1 is SGHTS and CDR2 YDEGEE. Trimming took 0 bases from V and 7 from J; bases not matched to a gene: 5. The CDR3 loop reads CASSLGTSWYTQYF. CDR3 DNA: TGTGCCAGCAGCTTGGGGACTAGTTGGTATACGCAGTATTTT.

This clonotype was counted a few times. The chain recombines TRBV12-3 or TRBV12-4 with TRBJ1-5, with D hard to call. V lost 6 bases and J 5 bases, leaving 11 bases between the germline ends. The CDR3 length is 13 residues. CDR3 residues: CASSPTPYQPQHF. The DNA for the CDR3 is TGTGCCAGCAGCCCGACCCCTTATCAGCCCCAGCATTTT.

This clonotype was seen more than once but under ten times. J is TRBJ2-3 and V is TRBV20-1; TRBD2 matches at 7 bases. The CDR3 extends over 14 amino acids. Per the germline V gene, CDR1 is DFQATT and CDR2 is SNEGSKA (reference sequence). Germline trimming cut 2 bases from V and 1 base from J; bases unmatched to any gene: 3. Written as DNA, the CDR3 is TGCAGTGCTAGACTAGCGGATCGCACAGATACGCAGTATTTT. Protein product: CSARLADRTDTQYF.

The chain joins TRBV20-1 to TRBJ2-1; D not certain. In germline, CDR1 is DFQATT, CDR2 SNEGSKA (reference sequence). V was pared by 5 bases and J by 5 bases, with 16 bases between. The length of the CDR3 is 14 residues. The CDR3 DNA reads TGCAGTGCTTTCACCAGGCCAAATGACAATGAGCAGTTCTTC. Amino acids: CSAFTRPNDNEQFF.

The chain has TRBV28 and TRBJ2-1, with 8 bases lining up with TRBD2. The CDR3 extends over 14 amino acids. V lost 2 bases, J lost 3 bases, and 0 bases stayed unmatched. The germline CDR1 and CDR2 sequences are MDHEN and SYDVKM. In DNA form, the CDR3 reads TGTGCCAGCAGTTTACTAGCGGGCTACAATGAGCAGTTCTTC. Encoded protein: CASSLLAGYNEQFF.

V usage is TRBV5-1 and J usage is TRBJ2-5; weak D call: TRBD2 (6 bases). Looked up from germline, CDR1 is SGHRS and CDR2 is YFSETQ. V dropped 4 bases and J dropped 2 bases, with 15 bases sitting between them. This CDR3 contains 15 residues. As DNA, the CDR3 is TGCGCCAGCAGCAGAGGGACTGGTGTACAAGAGACCCAGTACTTC. This translates into CASSRGTGVQETQYF.

There are many counts of this clonotype. CDR3 sequence: CASSPRTGDYEQYF. Written as DNA, the CDR3 is TGTGCCAGCAGTCCCCGGACGGGAGACTACGAGCAGTACTTC. This chain joins TRBV6-6 and TRBJ2-7; weak D call: TRBD2 (6 bases). CDR1 is MNHNY, CDR2 SVGAGI, per germline (reference sequence). The CDR3 runs to 14 residues. Deletions cut 5 bases from V and 3 bases from J, with 14 bases between.